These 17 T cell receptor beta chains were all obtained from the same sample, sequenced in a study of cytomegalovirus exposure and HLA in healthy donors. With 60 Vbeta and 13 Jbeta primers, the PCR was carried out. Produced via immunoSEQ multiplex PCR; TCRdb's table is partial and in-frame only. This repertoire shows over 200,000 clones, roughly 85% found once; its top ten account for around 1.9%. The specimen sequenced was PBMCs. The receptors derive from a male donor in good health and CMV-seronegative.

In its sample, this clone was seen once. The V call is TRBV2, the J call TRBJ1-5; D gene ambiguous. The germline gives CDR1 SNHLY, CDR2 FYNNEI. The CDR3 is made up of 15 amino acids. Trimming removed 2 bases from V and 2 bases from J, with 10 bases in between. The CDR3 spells CASSEFGSGNQPQHF. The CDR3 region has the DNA TGTGCCAGCAGTGAATTTGGGAGTGGCAATCAGCCCCAGCATTTT.

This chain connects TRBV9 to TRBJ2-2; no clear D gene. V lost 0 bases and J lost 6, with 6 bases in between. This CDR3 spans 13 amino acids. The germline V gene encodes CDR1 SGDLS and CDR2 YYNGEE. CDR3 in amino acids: CASSVVQAGELFF. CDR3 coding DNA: TGTGCCAGCAGCGTAGTGCAGGCCGGGGAGCTGTTTTTT.

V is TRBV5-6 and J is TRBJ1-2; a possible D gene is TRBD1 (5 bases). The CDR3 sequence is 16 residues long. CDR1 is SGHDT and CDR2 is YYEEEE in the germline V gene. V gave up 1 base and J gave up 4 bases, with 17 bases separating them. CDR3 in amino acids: CASSLFRDSPFYGYTF. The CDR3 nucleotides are TGTGCCAGCAGCTTGTTCCGGGACTCACCCTTCTATGGCTACACCTTC.

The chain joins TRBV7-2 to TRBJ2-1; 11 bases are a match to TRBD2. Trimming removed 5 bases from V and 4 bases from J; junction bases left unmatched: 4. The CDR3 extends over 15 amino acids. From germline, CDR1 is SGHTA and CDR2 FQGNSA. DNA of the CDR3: TGTGCCAGCAGCGCCCCTAGCGGGGGGTACAATGAGCAGTTCTTC. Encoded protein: CASSAPSGGYNEQFF.

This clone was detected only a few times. This CDR3 reads CATSRGAGVTFEAFF. CDR3 DNA sequence: TGTGCCACCAGCAGAGGGGCAGGGGTCACCTTTGAAGCTTTCTTT. The J gene is TRBJ1-1, the V gene TRBV15; D might be TRBD1 (6 bases). The CDR3 covers 15 residues. Germline loops: CDR1 LNHNV, CDR2 YYDKDF (reference sequence). V was pared by 1 base and J by 7 bases, with 16 bases between.

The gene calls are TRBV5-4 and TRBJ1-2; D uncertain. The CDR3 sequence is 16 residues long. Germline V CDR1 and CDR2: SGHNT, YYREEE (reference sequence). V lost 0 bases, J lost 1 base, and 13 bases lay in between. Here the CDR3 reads CASSLEIVRDNYGYTF. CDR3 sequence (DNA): TGTGCCAGCAGCTTGGAGATCGTGCGGGATAACTATGGCTACACCTTC. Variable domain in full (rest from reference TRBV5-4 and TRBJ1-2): ETGVTQSPTHLIKTRGQQVTLRCSSQSGHNTVSWYQQALGQGPQFIFQYYREEENGRGNFPPRFSGLQFPNYSSELNVNALELDDSALYLCASSLEIVRDNYGYTFGSGTRLTVV.

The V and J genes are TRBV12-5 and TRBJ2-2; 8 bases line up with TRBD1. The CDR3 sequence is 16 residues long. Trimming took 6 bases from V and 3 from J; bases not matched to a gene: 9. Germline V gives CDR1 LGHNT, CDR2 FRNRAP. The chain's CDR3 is CASGPGTGGDTGELFF. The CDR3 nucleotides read TGTGCTAGTGGCCCCGGGACAGGCGGGGACACCGGGGAGCTGTTTTTT. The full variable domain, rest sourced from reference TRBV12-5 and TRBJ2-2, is DARVTQTPRHKVTEMGQEVTMRCQPILGHNTVFWYRQTMMQGLELLAYFRNRAPLDDSGMPKDRFSAEMPDATLATLKIQPSEPRDSAVYFCASGPGTGGDTGELFFGEGSRLTVL.

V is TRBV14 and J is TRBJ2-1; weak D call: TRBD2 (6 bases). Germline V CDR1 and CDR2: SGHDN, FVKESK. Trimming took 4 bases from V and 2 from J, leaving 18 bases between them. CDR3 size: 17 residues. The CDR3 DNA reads TGTGCCAGCAGCCCACTGGTCATAGCGGTTCCCTACAATGAGCAGTTCTTC. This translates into CASSPLVIAVPYNEQFF.

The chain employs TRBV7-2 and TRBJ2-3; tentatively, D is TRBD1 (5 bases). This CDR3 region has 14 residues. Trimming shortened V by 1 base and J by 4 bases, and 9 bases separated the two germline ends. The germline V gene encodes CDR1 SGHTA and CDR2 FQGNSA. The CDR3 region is CASSLVQGPDTQYF. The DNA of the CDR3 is TGTGCCAGCAGCTTAGTCCAGGGTCCAGATACGCAGTATTTT. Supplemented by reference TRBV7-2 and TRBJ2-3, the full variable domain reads GAGVSQSPSNKVTEKGKDVELRCDPISGHTALYWYRQSLGQGLEFLIYFQGNSAPDKSGLPSDRFSAERTGGSVSTLTIQRTQQEDSAVYLCASSLVQGPDTQYFGPGTRLTVL.

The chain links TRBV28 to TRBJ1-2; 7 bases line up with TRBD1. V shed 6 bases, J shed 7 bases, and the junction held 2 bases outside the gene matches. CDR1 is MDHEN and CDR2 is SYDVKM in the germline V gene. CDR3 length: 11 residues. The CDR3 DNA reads TGTGCCAGCAGCGACAGGGTTGGCTACACCTTC. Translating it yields CASSDRVGYTF.

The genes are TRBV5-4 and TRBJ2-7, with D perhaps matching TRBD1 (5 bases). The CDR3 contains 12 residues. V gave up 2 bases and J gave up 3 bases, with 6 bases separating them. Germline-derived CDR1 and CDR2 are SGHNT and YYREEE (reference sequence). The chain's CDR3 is CASSFDSYEQYF. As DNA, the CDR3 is TGTGCCAGCAGCTTTGACAGCTACGAGCAGTACTTC.

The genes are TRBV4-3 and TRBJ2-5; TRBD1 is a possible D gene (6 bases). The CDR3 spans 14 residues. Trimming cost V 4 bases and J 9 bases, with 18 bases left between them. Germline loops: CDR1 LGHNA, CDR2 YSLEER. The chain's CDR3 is CASSPEWGPGSQYF. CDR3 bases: TGCGCCAGCAGCCCTGAGTGGGGGCCGGGGTCCCAGTACTTC.

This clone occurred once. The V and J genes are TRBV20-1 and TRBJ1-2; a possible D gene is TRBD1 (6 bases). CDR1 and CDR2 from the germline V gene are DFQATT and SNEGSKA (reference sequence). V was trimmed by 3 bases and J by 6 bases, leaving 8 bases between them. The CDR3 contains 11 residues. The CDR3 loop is CSARGADGYTF. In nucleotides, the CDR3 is TGCAGTGCTAGGGGGGCAGATGGCTACACCTTC.

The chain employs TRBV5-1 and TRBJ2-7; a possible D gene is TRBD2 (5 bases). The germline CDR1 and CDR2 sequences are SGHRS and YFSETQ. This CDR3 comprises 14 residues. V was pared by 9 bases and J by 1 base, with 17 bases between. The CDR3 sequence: CATSFAGSSYEQYF. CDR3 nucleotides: TGCGCCACCTCATTTGCGGGTTCATCCTACGAGCAGTACTTC.

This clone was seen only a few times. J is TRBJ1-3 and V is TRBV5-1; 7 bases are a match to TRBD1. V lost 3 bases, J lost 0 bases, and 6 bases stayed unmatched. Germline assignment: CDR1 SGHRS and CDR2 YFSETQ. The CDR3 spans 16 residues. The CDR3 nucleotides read TGCGCCAGCAGCTGGGGACAGACGAGCTCTGGAAACACCATATATTTT. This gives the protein CASSWGQTSSGNTIYF.

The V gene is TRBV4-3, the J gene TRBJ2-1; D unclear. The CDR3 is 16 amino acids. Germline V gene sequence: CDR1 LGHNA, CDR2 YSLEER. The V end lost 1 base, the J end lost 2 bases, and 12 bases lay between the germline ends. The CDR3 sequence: CASSQGASLPYNEQFF. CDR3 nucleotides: TGCGCCAGCAGCCAAGGCGCTAGTCTCCCCTACAATGAGCAGTTCTTC.

CDR3: CSVEDPRQVPPWTQYF. DNA for the CDR3: TGCAGCGTTGAAGATCCCCGCCAGGTCCCCCCTTGGACCCAGTACTTC. The J gene is TRBJ2-5, the V gene TRBV29-1; D gene ambiguous. The CDR3 is 16 residues long. Trimming left V 0 bases short and J 7 bases short, with 21 bases between. From germline, CDR1 is SQVTM and CDR2 ANQGSEA.